This T cell receptor (beta chain) was identified in a study of human T cells and chemical hapten exposure. The time point is: patch test 3, about 24 weeks after DPC sensitization. The treatment is: therapeutic diphenylcyclopropenone sensitization with weekly scalp DPC. Each CDR3 protein is one row after TCRdb ran MiXCR on the RACE reads. The table lists over 100,000 distinct CDR3 sequences, approximately 10% of them singletons, with over 2% in the top ten. Germline CDR1 and CDR2: DFQATT and SNEGSKA (reference sequence). Trimming removed 5 bases from V and 4 bases from J, with 11 bases in between. There are 13 residues in the CDR3. This clonotype was found a few times.

The source of this sequence is a woman between 45 and 65 years old with alopecia areata. Some clones in this sample may be carry-over from other donors' samples. This chain connects TRBV20-1 to TRBJ1-4; D gene unclear. Specimen: whole blood, collected in connection with sensitization to the hapten diphenylcyclopropenone (DPC). The chain's CDR3 is CSAAPPLNEKLFF. The CDR3 DNA reads TGCAGTGCTGCCCCCCCCCTTAATGAAAAACTGTTTTTT.